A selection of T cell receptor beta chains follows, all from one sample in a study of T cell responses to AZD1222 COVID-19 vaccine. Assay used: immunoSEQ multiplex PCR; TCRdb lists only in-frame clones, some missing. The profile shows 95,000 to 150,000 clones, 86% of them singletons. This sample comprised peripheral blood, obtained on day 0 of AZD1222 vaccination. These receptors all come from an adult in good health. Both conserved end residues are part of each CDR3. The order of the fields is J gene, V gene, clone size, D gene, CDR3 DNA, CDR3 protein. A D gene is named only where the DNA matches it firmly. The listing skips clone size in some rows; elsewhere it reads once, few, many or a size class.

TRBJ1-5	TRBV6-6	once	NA	TGTGCCAGCAGTTACGGGAGCAACAATCAGCCCCAGCATTTT	CASSYGSNNQPQHF
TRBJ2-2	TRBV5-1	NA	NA	TGCGCCAGCAAAACCTCCGGGCACCCTACCGGGGAGCTGTTTTTT	CASKTSGHPTGELFF
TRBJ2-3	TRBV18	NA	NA	TGTGCCAGCTCACCACCAGCCTCTCTAGCAGATACGCAGTATTTT	CASSPPASLADTQYF
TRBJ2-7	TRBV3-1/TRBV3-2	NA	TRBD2	TGTGCCAGCAGCCTCGGGACTAGCGGGGTAGTCGAGCAGTACTTC	CASSLGTSGVVEQYF
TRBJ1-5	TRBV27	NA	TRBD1	TGTGCCAGCAGGGACGTAGGACAGGGGGCTTTGGGCAATCAGCCCCAGCATTTT	CASRDVGQGALGNQPQHF
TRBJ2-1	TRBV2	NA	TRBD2	TGTGCCAGCAGTGTCCAACTAGCGGGAGGGCCTAGGTCCTACAATGAGCAGTTCTTC	CASSVQLAGGPRSYNEQFF
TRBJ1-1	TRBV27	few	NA	TGTGCCAGCACCCCACTATTCGGAGGGGAGACCACTGAAGCTTTCTTT	CASTPLFGGETTEAFF
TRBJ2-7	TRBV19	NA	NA	TGTGCCAGTAGTAGGTGGGGCGAAACCTACGAGCAGTACTTC	CASSRWGETYEQYF
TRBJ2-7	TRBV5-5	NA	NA	TGTGCCAGCAGCGTTACAGGGAAGGCCTACGAGCAGTACTTC	CASSVTGKAYEQYF
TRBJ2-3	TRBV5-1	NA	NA	TGCGCCAGCAGCTCGGGCGCCGTGCCAGATACGCAGTATTTT	CASSSGAVPDTQYF
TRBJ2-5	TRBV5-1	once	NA	TGCGCCTCCCGACGGGGGCTCCAAGAGACCCAGTACTTC	CASRRGLQETQYF
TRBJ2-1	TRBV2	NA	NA	TGTGCCAGCCTCACGGGGGCGACCTCCTACAATGAGCAGTTCTTC	CASLTGATSYNEQFF
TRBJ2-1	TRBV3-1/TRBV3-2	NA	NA	TGTGCCAGCAGCCAAGACCAGGCGGGGACCAACAATGAGCAGTTCTTC	CASSQDQAGTNNEQFF
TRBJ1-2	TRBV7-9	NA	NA	TGTGCCAGCAGCTTAAGGGGAGATGGCTACACCTTC	CASSLRGDGYTF
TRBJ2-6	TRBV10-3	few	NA	TGTGCCACGAACGACCAGGCATCAGGGGCCAACGTCCTGACTTTC	CATNDQASGANVLTF
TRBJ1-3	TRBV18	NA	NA	TGTGCCAGCTCACCAGAAAGTGGAAACACCATATATTTT	CASSPESGNTIYF
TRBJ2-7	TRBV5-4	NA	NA	TGTGCCAGCAGCCCCGACGGGGGATCCTACGAGCAGTACTTC	CASSPDGGSYEQYF
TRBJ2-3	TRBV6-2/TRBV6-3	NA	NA	TGTGCCAGCAGTTACTCGAAAGATACGCAGTATTTT	CASSYSKDTQYF
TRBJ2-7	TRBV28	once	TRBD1	TGTGCCAGCAGTTTGGGACAGGGAGGGGAGCAGTACTTC	CASSLGQGGEQYF
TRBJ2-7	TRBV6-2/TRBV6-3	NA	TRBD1	TGTGCCAGCAGTTACCCATCGACAGGGCTCATCTCCTACGAGCAGTACTTC	CASSYPSTGLISYEQYF
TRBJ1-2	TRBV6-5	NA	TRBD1	TGTGCCAGCAGGCCGCCGGGACAGGGCTATGGCTACACCTTC	CASRPPGQGYGYTF
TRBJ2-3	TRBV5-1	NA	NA	TGCGCCAGCAGCCCCCAAGTGGCGGCCACAGATACGCAGTATTTT	CASSPQVAATDTQYF
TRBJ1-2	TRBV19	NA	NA	TGTGCCAGTGGAGGGCAGGTGGGTCCCTATGGCTACACCTTC	CASGGQVGPYGYTF
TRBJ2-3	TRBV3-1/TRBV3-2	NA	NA	TGTGCCAGCAGCCAGACTCGGAGGGATACGCAGTATTTT	CASSQTRRDTQYF
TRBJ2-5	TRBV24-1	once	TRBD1	TGTGCCACCAGTGATTCCGGACAGGATGAGACCCAGTACTTC	CATSDSGQDETQYF
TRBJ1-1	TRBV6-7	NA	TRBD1	TGTGCCAGCAATTCGACAGGGGGCAATGGTGCTTTCTTT	CASNSTGGNGAFF
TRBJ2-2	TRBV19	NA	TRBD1	TGTGCCAGTGGGGACAGGGCCTTACAGAACACCGGGGAGCTGTTTTTT	CASGDRALQNTGELFF
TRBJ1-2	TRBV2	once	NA	TGTGCCAGCAGTGTTGCCAGGGGTTATGGCTACACCTTC	CASSVARGYGYTF
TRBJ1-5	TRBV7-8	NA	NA	TGTGCCAGCAGCTTAGCCCTAGACAGCGGTAACAATCAGCCCCAGCATTTT	CASSLALDSGNNQPQHF
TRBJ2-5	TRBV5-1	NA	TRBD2	TGCGCCAGCAGCTTGAGCGGGGGGGAGACCCAGTACTTC	CASSLSGGETQYF
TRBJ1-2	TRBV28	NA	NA	TGTGCCAGCAGCTGGGGGCCTCCGGAGCAGGGATTCGGTGGCTACACCTTC	CASSWGPPEQGFGGYTF
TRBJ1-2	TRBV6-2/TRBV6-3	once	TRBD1	TGTGCCAGCAGTTCTGTCGGGACAGCCTATGGCTACACCTTC	CASSSVGTAYGYTF
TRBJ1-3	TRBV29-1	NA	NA	TGCAGCGTTAGCCCTTCGGGGCAGGGGAGCTCTGGAAACACCATATATTTT	CSVSPSGQGSSGNTIYF
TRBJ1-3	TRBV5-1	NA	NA	TGCGCCAGCAGCTTCGGACAGTTTTCCTCTGGAAACACCATATATTTT	CASSFGQFSSGNTIYF
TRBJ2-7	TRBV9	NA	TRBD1	TGTGCCAGCAGCCCTCATCAGGGGGGACAGGGGGTTTACGAGCAGTACTTC	CASSPHQGGQGVYEQYF
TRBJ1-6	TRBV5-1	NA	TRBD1	TGCGCCAGCAGCTCAAGACAGGGAAGTTCACCCCTCCACTTT	CASSSRQGSSPLHF
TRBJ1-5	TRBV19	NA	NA	TGTGCCAGTAGCGGGGGGCGCCGTCAGCCCCAGCATTTT	CASSGGRRQPQHF
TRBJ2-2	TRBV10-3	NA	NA	TGTGCCATCAGTGAGTCTAGCTCCCCCCGGGAGCTGTTTTTT	CAISESSSPRELFF
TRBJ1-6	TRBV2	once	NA	TGTGCCAGCAGTGAACGTGGGGGGGTCTCCTATAATTCACCCCTCCACTTT	CASSERGGVSYNSPLHF
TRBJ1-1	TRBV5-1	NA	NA	TGCGCCAGCAGCCTCGTAGGGGGGGCGATGAACACTGAAGCTTTCTTT	CASSLVGGAMNTEAFF
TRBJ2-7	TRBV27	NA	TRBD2	TGTGCCAGCAGTCTTACGGGGGGATCCTACGAGCAGTACTTC	CASSLTGGSYEQYF
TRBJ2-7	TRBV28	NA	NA	TGTGCCAGCAGTCCCCCCCCTGGCTCCTACGAGCAGTACTTC	CASSPPPGSYEQYF
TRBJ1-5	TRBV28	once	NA	TGTGCCAGCGGTCAGCCCCAGCATTTT	CASGQPQHF
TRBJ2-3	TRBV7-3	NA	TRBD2	TGTGCCAGCAGCGCCGGCACTAGCGGACTCACAGATACGCAGTATTTT	CASSAGTSGLTDTQYF
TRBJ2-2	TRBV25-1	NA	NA	TGTGCCAGCAGTGAATTTAGCGGAAGAGCCGGGGAGCTGTTTTTT	CASSEFSGRAGELFF
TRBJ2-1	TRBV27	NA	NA	TGTGCCAGCAGTTTTCAGCTTGAGGATGAGCAGTTCTTC	CASSFQLEDEQFF
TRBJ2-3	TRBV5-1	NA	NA	TGCGCCAGCAGCTCGCGGTTGTTAGGGGGCACAGATACGCAGTATTTT	CASSSRLLGGTDTQYF
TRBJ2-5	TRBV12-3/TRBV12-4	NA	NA	TGTGCCAGCAGGGTGGGTTCCCAAGAGACCCAGTACTTC	CASRVGSQETQYF
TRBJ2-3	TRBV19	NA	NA	TGTGCCAGTAGTATAGTAAGTCCAGGGCTTAACACAGATACGCAGTATTTT	CASSIVSPGLNTDTQYF
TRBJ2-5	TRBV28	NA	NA	TGTGCCAGCAGTTCCGGCGCTAGGGCCTCCCATTGGACCCAGTACTTC	CASSSGARASHWTQYF
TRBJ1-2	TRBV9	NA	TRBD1	TGTGCCAGCAGCGTAGGGACAGGCAACTATGGCTACACCTTC	CASSVGTGNYGYTF
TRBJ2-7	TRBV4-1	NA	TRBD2	TGCGCCAGCAGACGTTGGACTAGCGGGGAGTACGAGCAGTACTTC	CASRRWTSGEYEQYF
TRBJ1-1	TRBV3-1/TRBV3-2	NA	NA	TGTGCCAGCAGCCCGCTGAGCGGGGGACCTGAAGCTTTCTTT	CASSPLSGGPEAFF
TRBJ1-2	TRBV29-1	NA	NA	TGCAGCGTTGAGAACAGGACTACCTATGGCTACACCTTC	CSVENRTTYGYTF